This T cell receptor beta chain was profiled in a study of breast tumors, draining lymph nodes, adjacent tissues. Trimming removed 4 bases from V and 5 bases from J; junction bases left unmatched: 3. The germline V gene encodes CDR1 LGHNA and CDR2 YSLEER. The CDR3 length is 13 residues. TCRdb analysed the multiplex PCR reads with MiXCR anew, one entry per CDR3 protein. This repertoire shows about 35,000 distinct CDR3 sequences, 35% to 45% found once; its top ten account for roughly 11%. This clonotype has ten or more counts. The chain is built from TRBV4-3 and TRBJ2-5; 8 bases fit TRBD1. Sequenced sample: breast tumor tissue. The sequence was collected from a female donor with breast cancer. Some clones in this sample may be carry-over from other donors' samples. Written as DNA, the CDR3 is TGCGCCAGCAGCCTTGACAGGGGCGAGACCCAGTACTTC. The encoded protein is CASSLDRGETQYF.